The sequence of this T cell receptor (beta chain) was determined in a study of T cell responses to AZD1222 COVID-19 vaccine. TCRdb keeps only in-frame clones here, not all; method: immunoSEQ multiplex PCR. The table has over 100,000 clones, approximately 85% seen once. Study conclusions and caveats: The study identified only five or six AZD1222 recipients as seropositive at baseline.

Worth noting for this clone: The antigen is unknown.

The CDR3 is 15 amino acids. V gave up 7 bases and J gave up 3 bases, with 16 bases separating them. Per the germline V gene, CDR1 is LGHNT and CDR2 is FRNRAP. The chain recombines TRBV12-5 with TRBJ2-1; D may be TRBD2 (6 bases). The material sequenced was peripheral blood, taken 28 days after the second dose of the MenACWY control vaccine. The origin of this receptor is an adult who received the MenACWY meningococcal vaccine as a control. The DNA for the CDR3 is TGTGCTAGTGCCTTGGAAACGGGACTCTACAATGAGCAGTTCTTC. Amino acid sequence: CASALETGLYNEQFF.